The 4 T cell receptor beta chains listed next were all sequenced from one sample in a study of metastatic and nonmetastatic thyroid tumors. Thyroid surgery took place with no prior treatment in any patient. TCRdb re-called the PCR reads through MiXCR. The sample holds over 12,000 clones, roughly 25% seen once. Sequencing used tumor tissue. The receptors here all came from a female donor with papillary thyroid cancer or a benign thyroid nodule (not recorded which). Some clones in this sample may be carry-over from other donors' samples.

This clone was recorded a few times. A much larger clone sits a single nucleotide away, making a read error possible. The chain combines TRBV11-2 with TRBJ2-5; weak D call: TRBD1 (5 bases). Deletions cut 5 bases from V and 2 bases from J, with 9 bases between. Germline CDR1 is SGHAT and CDR2 is FQNNGV. This CDR3 comprises 13 residues. Here the CDR3 DNA reads TGTGCCAGCAGCCCCTACAGGCAAGAGACCCAGTACTTC. Translated: CASSPYRQETQYF. Full variable domain (rest looked up from reference TRBV11-2 and TRBJ2-5): EAGVAQSPRYKIIEKRQSVAFWCNPISGHATLYWYQQILGQGPKLLIQFQNNGVVDDSQLPKDRFSAERLKGVDSTLKIQPAKLEDSAVYLCASSPYRQETQYFGPGTRLLVL.

This clone is categorized as medium-sized. The J gene is TRBJ2-1, the V gene TRBV12-3 or TRBV12-4, with 10 bases that match TRBD2. Unmatched junction bases numbered 13, after V lost 6 bases and J lost 8 bases. This CDR3 is 16 amino acids long. The CDR3 here is CASSQTSGRAIYEQFF. The CDR3 DNA reads as TGTGCCAGCAGCCAAACCAGCGGGAGGGCCATCTATGAGCAGTTCTTC.

This clone counts as medium-sized. The chain recombines TRBV5-1 with TRBJ1-1; D may be TRBD1 (6 bases). V was cut by 3 bases and J by 8 bases, with 17 bases left in between. This CDR3 spans 14 amino acids. Per the germline V gene, CDR1 is SGHRS and CDR2 is YFSETQ. The CDR3 DNA follows: TGCGCCAGCAGCTCCACCGGGACACTCACCGAAGCTTTCTTT. Translating it yields CASSSTGTLTEAFF.

This clone has ten or more counts. Mismatch with germline at one junction end may stem from a read error. V is TRBV7-9 and J is TRBJ2-7, with D tentatively TRBD2 (6 bases). Germline CDR1 SEHNR, CDR2 FQNEAQ (reference sequence). This CDR3 region has 13 residues. CDR3 amino acids: CASSLGRAYERYF. As DNA, the CDR3 is TGTGCCAGCAGCTTAGGGAGGGCCTACGAGCGGTACTTC.